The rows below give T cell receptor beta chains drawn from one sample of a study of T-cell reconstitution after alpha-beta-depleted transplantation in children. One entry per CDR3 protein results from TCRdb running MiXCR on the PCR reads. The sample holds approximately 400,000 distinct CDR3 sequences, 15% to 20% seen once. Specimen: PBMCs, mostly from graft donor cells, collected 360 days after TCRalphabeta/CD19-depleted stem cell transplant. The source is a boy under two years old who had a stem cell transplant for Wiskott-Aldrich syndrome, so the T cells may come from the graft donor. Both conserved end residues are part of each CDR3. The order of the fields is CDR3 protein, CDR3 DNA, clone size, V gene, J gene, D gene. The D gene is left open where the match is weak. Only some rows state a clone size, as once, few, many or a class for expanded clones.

CSASRGYSSDEKLFF	TGCAGTGCTAGCAGGGGTTATTCGTCGGATGAAAAACTGTTTTTT	few	TRBV20-1	TRBJ1-4	.
CSASSSYEQYF	TGCAGTGCTAGCTCCTCCTACGAGCAGTACTTC	few	TRBV20-1	TRBJ2-7	.
CASGRTSGRYEQYF	TGTGCCAGCGGACGGACTAGCGGGAGGTACGAGCAGTACTTC	few	TRBV27	TRBJ2-7	TRBD2
CASSPLIAGPYEQYF	TGTGCCAGCAGTCCCTTAATTGCGGGTCCGTACGAGCAGTACTTC	many	TRBV12-3/TRBV12-4	TRBJ2-7	.
CAISRAGPTDTQYF	TGTGCCATCAGTAGGGCGGGGCCCACAGATACGCAGTATTTT	few	TRBV10-3	TRBJ2-3	.
CASSRGLAAQETQYF	TGTGCCAGCAGCCGAGGGCTAGCGGCCCAAGAGACCCAGTACTTC	few	TRBV7-2	TRBJ2-5	TRBD2
CASSFRGFGANVLTF	TGTGCCAGCAGCTTCAGGGGGTTTGGGGCCAACGTCCTGACTTTC	.	TRBV11-2	TRBJ2-6	TRBD1
CASSFGGKGPTDTQYF	TGTGCCAGCAGTTTCGGGGGGAAGGGTCCCACAGATACGCAGTATTTT	many	TRBV6-5	TRBJ2-3	TRBD2
CAISAGTGETQYF	TGTGCCATCAGTGCCGGGACCGGAGAGACCCAGTACTTC	few	TRBV10-3	TRBJ2-5	.
CSVEGGQGDTEAFF	TGCAGCGTTGAAGGGGGGCAGGGGGACACTGAAGCTTTCTTT	.	TRBV29-1	TRBJ1-1	TRBD1
CASSFGTGGGRLAGYGGRYEQFF	TGTGCCAGCAGCTTTGGGACAGGGGGCGGCCGGCTAGCGGGATATGGTGGTCGGTATGAGCAGTTCTTC	.	TRBV7-2	TRBJ2-1	TRBD1
CASSLGRGGRDTQYF	TGTGCCAGCAGTTTAGGACGCGGGGGAAGAGATACGCAGTATTTT	few	TRBV12-3/TRBV12-4	TRBJ2-3	TRBD2
CASGPGPGMPPYEQYF	TGTGCCAGCGGGCCGGGACCCGGAATGCCCCCCTACGAGCAGTACTTC	once	TRBV9	TRBJ2-7	.
CASSLGFPWTGELFF	TGTGCCAGCAGCTTAGGGTTTCCTTGGACCGGGGAGCTGTTTTTT	.	TRBV7-9	TRBJ2-2	.
CSASPRGDEQFF	TGCAGTGCTAGTCCCAGGGGGGATGAGCAGTTCTTC	.	TRBV20-1	TRBJ2-1	.
CSVGPRRSYEQYF	TGCAGCGTTGGGCCCCGTAGGTCCTACGAGCAGTACTTC	.	TRBV29-1	TRBJ2-7	.
CASSQGEGLAGGDEQYF	TGCGCCAGCAGCCAAGGAGAAGGACTAGCGGGAGGGGACGAGCAGTACTTC	few	TRBV4-1	TRBJ2-7	TRBD2
CASSTSNLQETQYF	TGCGCCAGCAGCACCAGTAACTTGCAAGAGACCCAGTACTTC	.	TRBV4-1	TRBJ2-5	.
CASSPTGGYGQPQHF	TGCGCCAGCAGCCCGACAGGGGGGTATGGCCAGCCCCAGCATTTT	few	TRBV5-1	TRBJ1-5	TRBD1
CATRPHGPLDTEAFF	TGTGCCACCCGACCCCACGGACCCCTGGACACTGAAGCTTTCTTT	.	TRBV24-1	TRBJ1-1	.
CASSLVTGTDTQYF	TGTGCCAGCAGCTTAGTAACAGGCACAGATACGCAGTATTTT	few	TRBV7-6	TRBJ2-3	.
CASSSQLNLNEQFF	TGCGCCAGCAGCTCACAGTTGAATCTCAATGAGCAGTTCTTC	.	TRBV5-1	TRBJ2-1	.
CASSWLRSDPLAKNIQYF	TGTGCCAGCAGCTGGTTGAGGTCGGACCCCTTGGCCAAAAACATTCAGTACTTC	few	TRBV11-2	TRBJ2-4	.
CASEMILAKNIQYF	TGTGCCAGCGAGATGATATTAGCCAAAAACATTCAGTACTTC	few	TRBV2	TRBJ2-4	.
CASSVGVTGETQYF	TGTGCCAGCAGCGTAGGGGTGACAGGGGAGACCCAGTACTTC	.	TRBV9	TRBJ2-5	TRBD1
CSASIFRVHEQYF	TGCAGTGCTAGTATTTTCAGAGTCCACGAGCAGTACTTC	few	TRBV20-1	TRBJ2-7	.
CASSLLHLVGDTQYF	TGTGCCAGCAGCTTACTTCACCTAGTCGGAGATACGCAGTATTTT	.	TRBV7-2	TRBJ2-3	.
CASSLLTGGAPTGANVLTF	TGTGCCAGCAGCCTACTAACAGGGGGCGCCCCGACTGGGGCCAACGTCCTGACTTTC	few	TRBV14	TRBJ2-6	TRBD1
CASSAGQGGYTGELFF	TGTGCCAGCAGCGCCGGACAGGGGGGTTACACCGGGGAGCTGTTTTTT	.	TRBV7-2	TRBJ2-2	TRBD1
CASSLGRNF	TGTGCCAGCAGCTTAGGACGTAACTTC	many	TRBV7-9	TRBJ2-5	.
CASSFRASSSYEQYF	TGTGCCAGCAGTTTCCGGGCCTCGAGCTCCTACGAGCAGTACTTC	few	TRBV12-3/TRBV12-4	TRBJ2-7	.
CAISEPGRTEAFF	TGTGCCATCAGTGAGCCGGGGAGGACTGAAGCTTTCTTT	.	TRBV10-3	TRBJ1-1	.
CASSQLMGLGRETQYF	TGTGCCAGCAGCCAACTCATGGGACTAGGACGAGAGACCCAGTACTTC	few	TRBV3-1	TRBJ2-5	TRBD2
CASSLDGEKLFF	TGTGCCAGCAGTTTAGATGGTGAAAAACTGTTTTTT	few	TRBV12-3/TRBV12-4	TRBJ1-4	.
CAIGPNDLETQYF	TGTGCCATCGGACCGAACGATTTAGAGACCCAGTACTTC	few	TRBV10-3	TRBJ2-5	.
CASSHPKETQYF	TGTGCCAGCAGCCACCCCAAGGAGACCCAGTACTTC	many	TRBV3-1	TRBJ2-5	.
CASSPGLAARYEQYF	TGTGCCAGCAGCCCCGGACTAGCGGCACGGTACGAGCAGTACTTC	few	TRBV12-3/TRBV12-4	TRBJ2-7	TRBD2
CASSARKGNEQFF	TGTGCCAGCAGTGCACGGAAGGGCAATGAGCAGTTCTTC	few	TRBV9	TRBJ2-1	.
CASSPIAALYNEQFF	TGTGCCAGCAGCCCCATAGCGGCGCTCTACAATGAGCAGTTCTTC	.	TRBV7-9	TRBJ2-1	.
CSARTGGRDEQFF	TGCAGTGCACGGACAGGGGGCCGGGATGAGCAGTTCTTC	few	TRBV20-1	TRBJ2-1	TRBD1
CASNLPVGGLYTDTQYF	TGTGCCAGCAACTTACCAGTGGGCGGGCTCTACACAGATACGCAGTATTTT	few	TRBV7-8	TRBJ2-3	.
CASSLVQGAGGELFF	TGCGCCAGCAGCTTGGTACAGGGGGCCGGCGGGGAGCTGTTTTTT	few	TRBV5-1	TRBJ2-2	TRBD1
CSASGSGSTDTQYF	TGCAGTGCTAGTGGTAGCGGGAGCACAGATACGCAGTATTTT	.	TRBV20-1	TRBJ2-3	TRBD2
CASSEEALAVQETQYF	TGTGCCAGCAGTGAAGAGGCACTAGCGGTACAAGAGACCCAGTACTTC	.	TRBV2	TRBJ2-5	TRBD2
CATRDRGHGELFF	TGTGCCACCCGGGACAGGGGACACGGGGAGCTGTTTTTT	few	TRBV21-1	TRBJ2-2	.
CASTRTSGPTGELFF	TGTGCCAGCACTCGGACTAGCGGTCCCACCGGGGAGCTGTTTTTT	.	TRBV9	TRBJ2-2	TRBD2
CASSRGTGYNVETQYF	TGTGCCAGCAGCCGAGGGACAGGGTACAATGTGGAGACCCAGTACTTC	few	TRBV6-1	TRBJ2-5	TRBD1